One sample yielded the 9 T cell receptor beta chains listed below, sequenced in a study of blood T cell repertoires in COVID-19. The assay was immunoSEQ multiplex PCR, and TCRdb's table has in-frame clones only and misses some. In the table there are roughly 380,000 clones, roughly 87% of which are singletons. Material for sequencing was PBMCs or T cells enriched from blood (not recorded which). The receptor set was obtained from a woman aged 25 to 39 who had recovered from COVID-19.

This clone showed up just a few times. The J gene is TRBJ2-3, the V gene TRBV27; 7 bases align to TRBD2. Germline V lookup: CDR1 MNHEY, CDR2 SMNVEV (reference sequence). The J segment lost 1 base and the V segment lost 2 bases, leaving 3 bases of the junction unmatched. CDR3 length equals 15 residues. CDR3 coding DNA: TGTGCCAGCAGTTTACAGCTAGCGGGCACAGATACGCAGTATTTT. It specifies CASSLQLAGTDTQYF.

The J gene is TRBJ1-1, the V gene TRBV30; D is perhaps TRBD1 (5 bases). This CDR3 region has 14 residues. Trimming pared 2 bases from V and 1 base from J, leaving 11 bases between. Germline V gene sequence: CDR1 GTSNPN, CDR2 SVGIG (reference sequence). The CDR3 DNA reads TGTGCCTGGAGTCTCGGACACGCGAACACTGAAGCTTTCTTT. It specifies CAWSLGHANTEAFF.

The J gene is TRBJ2-3, the V gene TRBV7-6; 13 nucleotides line up with TRBD2. Germline trimming cut 5 bases from V and 2 bases from J; bases unmatched to any gene: 10. The CDR3 length is 18 residues. Germline CDR1 and CDR2: SGHVS and FNYEAQ. The CDR3 sequence is CASSLGLAGEMNTDTQYF. In DNA form, the CDR3 reads TGTGCCAGCAGCCTTGGACTAGCGGGGGAGATGAACACAGATACGCAGTATTTT.

The V call is TRBV27, the J call TRBJ2-2; 9 nucleotides line up with TRBD2. This CDR3 has 15 amino acids. Germline V gives CDR1 MNHEY, CDR2 SMNVEV (reference sequence). V shed 3 bases, J shed 8 bases, and the junction held 7 bases outside the gene matches. The CDR3 bases are TGTGCCAGCAGTTTTACGATTAGCGGGAGAGGGGAGCTGTTTTTT. Translated: CASSFTISGRGELFF.

Concerning this clone itself: Other DNA sequences from this sample encode an identical CDR3 as well. In nucleotides, the CDR3 is TGTGCCAGCAGCTCCGGACAGGGGGGTGAAAAACTGTTTTTT. Translation gives CASSSGQGGEKLFF. The chain couples TRBV7-9 to TRBJ1-4; 10 bases align to TRBD1. The germline CDR1 and CDR2 sequences are SEHNR and FQNEAQ (reference sequence). The CDR3 covers 14 residues. V lost 4 bases to trimming and J lost 7 bases; unmatched junction nucleotides: 3.

The V gene is TRBV15, the J gene TRBJ2-1, with D perhaps TRBD2 (6 bases). Germline-derived CDR1 and CDR2 are LNHNV and YYDKDF (reference sequence). The CDR3 spans 18 residues. V lost 0 bases and J 1 base, leaving 16 bases between the germline ends. CDR3 sequence (DNA): TGTGCCACCAGCAGAGATTGGGGTGGCGGGGCTTCCTACAATGAGCAGTTCTTC. Translated: CATSRDWGGGASYNEQFF. The entire variable domain, with the rest obtained from reference TRBV15 and TRBJ2-1, is as follows: DAMVIQNPRYQVTQFGKPVTLSCSQTLNHNVMYWYQQKSSQAPKLLFHYYDKDFNNEADTPDNFQSRRPNTSFCFLDIRSPGLGDTAMYLCATSRDWGGGASYNEQFFGPGTRLTVL.

The V call is TRBV3-1 (or the pseudogene TRBV3-2), the J call TRBJ1-2; tentative D call: TRBD1 (6 bases). The CDR3 extends over 14 amino acids. Germline V gene lookup returns CDR1 LGHDT and CDR2 YNNKEL (reference sequence). The V gene lost 1 base and the J gene lost 6 bases, with 12 bases spanning the gap. This CDR3 is CASSQARGLDGYTF. For the CDR3, the DNA is TGTGCCAGCAGCCAAGCCAGGGGCTTGGATGGCTACACCTTC.

The J gene is TRBJ2-2, the V gene TRBV11-2; D remains ambiguous. V gave up 5 bases and J gave up 7 bases, with 11 bases separating them. This CDR3 region has 13 residues. CDR1 is SGHAT, CDR2 FQNNGV, per germline. Written as DNA, the CDR3 is TGTGCCAGCAGCGAGAGGAGCGTCGGGGAGCTGTTTTTT. Translating gives CASSERSVGELFF.

This chain connects TRBV5-1 to TRBJ1-2; 8 bases agree with TRBD1. CDR3 length: 14 residues. The ends lost 3 bases at V and 4 bases at J; junction bases unmatched: 5. CDR1 and CDR2 from the germline V gene are SGHRS and YFSETQ. CDR3 coding DNA: TGCGCCAGCAGCTCGGGACAGGAAGTCTATGGCTACACCTTC. Translated: CASSSGQEVYGYTF.